The 31 T cell receptor beta chains below were found in one sample sequenced in a study of T cell responses to AZD1222 COVID-19 vaccine. The data were produced by immunoSEQ multiplex PCR, yet TCRdb's version contains in-frame clones alone and is incomplete. The sample lists around 99,000 clones; around nine tenths were seen once. Sequencing used peripheral blood, obtained 28 days after the second AZD1222 dose. All receptors come from an adult who received the AZD1222 COVID-19 vaccine.

V is TRBV5-1 and J is TRBJ2-1; D is undetermined. CDR1 SGHRS and CDR2 YFSETQ come from the germline V gene. V dropped 2 bases and J dropped 2 bases, with 26 bases sitting between them. The CDR3 runs to 20 residues. CDR3 bases: TGCGCCAGCAGCTTCCTAATCAACCCACAAACTTGGAGTCCCTACAATGAGCAGTTCTTC. Encoded protein: CASSFLINPQTWSPYNEQFF.

The chain links TRBV5-6 to TRBJ2-7, with D maybe TRBD1 (5 bases). The CDR3 totals 15 residues. Deletions cut 5 bases from V and 2 bases from J, with 17 bases between. Germline CDR1 SGHDT, CDR2 YYEEEE. CDR3 sequence: CASSPSTAQPYEQYF. The CDR3 nucleotides are TGTGCCAGCAGTCCATCGACAGCCCAGCCCTACGAGCAGTACTTC.

The gene calls are TRBV28 and TRBJ2-3; 7 positions match TRBD1. Unmatched junction bases numbered 9, after V lost 11 bases and J lost 4 bases. This CDR3 spans 13 amino acids. The germline gives CDR1 MDHEN, CDR2 SYDVKM. DNA of the CDR3: TGTGCCGGGCACAGGGGTCAGCCAGATACGCAGTATTTT. Its protein is CAGHRGQPDTQYF.

The chain links TRBV5-1 to TRBJ2-1; D uncertain. CDR1 is SGHRS, CDR2 YFSETQ, per germline. Trimming removed 0 bases from V and 0 bases from J, with 7 bases in between. The CDR3 consists of 15 residues. CDR3 bases: TGCGCCAGCAGCTTGGGGTGGAACTCCTACAATGAGCAGTTCTTC. It yields the protein CASSLGWNSYNEQFF.

This rearrangement joins TRBV4-3 to TRBJ2-1; perhaps TRBD1 as D (5 bases). Germline CDR1 and CDR2: LGHNA and YSLEER. This CDR3 region has 15 residues. The V end was cut by 6 bases, the J end by 4 bases, with 16 bases between. CDR3 DNA sequence: TGCGCCAGCAGACCCTCAGGGCTGGGGTACAATGAGCAGTTCTTC. This encodes CASRPSGLGYNEQFF.

The chain employs TRBV6-5 and TRBJ1-4; 8 bases map to TRBD1. Germline assignment: CDR1 MNHEY and CDR2 SVGAGI. The CDR3 extends over 15 amino acids. V trimming: 4 bases; J trimming: 7 bases; junction bases outside the gene matches: 8. The DNA of the CDR3 is TGTGCCAGCAGTTTCGACAGGGGTCGGGGTGAAAAACTGTTTTTT. Translated: CASSFDRGRGEKLFF.

For this clone: One end of the junction does not line up with germline, which may come from a read error. This chain links TRBV3-1 (or the pseudogene TRBV3-2) with TRBJ2-1, with 13 nucleotides matching TRBD2. CDR3 size: 14 residues. CDR1 is LGHDT and CDR2 is YNNKEL in the germline V gene (reference sequence). In DNA, the CDR3 is TGTGCCAGCAGCCAAGATCGAGGACTAGCGGGAGTGCTCTTC. Translation: CASSQDRGLAGVLF.

The chain couples TRBV2 to TRBJ2-1, with D possibly being TRBD2 (6 bases). This CDR3 has 13 amino acids. In germline, CDR1 is SNHLY, CDR2 FYNNEI. Deletions cut 6 bases from V and 9 bases from J, with 15 bases between. The chain's CDR3 is CASSVKRETEQFF. The CDR3 nucleotides are TGTGCCAGCAGCGTAAAACGGGAGACTGAGCAGTTCTTC. The full variable domain, with the rest looked up from reference TRBV2 and TRBJ2-1, is EPEVTQTPSHQVTQMGQEVILRCVPISNHLYFYWYRQILGQKVEFLVSFYNNEISEKSEIFDDQFSVERPDGSNFTLKIRSTKLEDSAMYFCASSVKRETEQFFGPGTRLTVL.

J is TRBJ1-2 and V is TRBV5-1; 10 bases line up with TRBD1. Losses at the gene ends were 4 bases for V and 2 bases for J; bases not matched to a gene: 5. Germline CDR1 and CDR2: SGHRS and YFSETQ. CDR3 length equals 15 residues. The CDR3 bases are TGCGCCAGCAGCCTAAGGACAGGGGGGAACTATGGCTACACCTTC. Translation gives CASSLRTGGNYGYTF.

The chain couples TRBV6-5 to TRBJ2-1; TRBD2 agrees at 8 bases. The junction had 1 base not matched to a gene; V was cut back by 0 bases and J by 6 bases. The CDR3 covers 14 residues. Germline CDR1 reads MNHEY; CDR2 reads SVGAGI. This CDR3 reads CASSYSGTSNEQFF. CDR3 coding DNA: TGTGCCAGCAGTTACTCCGGGACTAGCAATGAGCAGTTCTTC.

This chain connects TRBV4-2 to TRBJ2-7, with 16 positions matching TRBD2. Germline V gene sequence: CDR1 LGHNA, CDR2 YNFKEQ. V shed 3 bases and J 6 bases; nucleotides not matched to a gene: 8. The CDR3 is made up of 17 amino acids. The CDR3 DNA sequence: TGTGCCAGCAGCCACTCCGGGACTAGCGGGGGGGTCCTCGAGCAGTACTTC. Encoded protein: CASSHSGTSGGVLEQYF.

The CDR3: CASSPRGPRRETQYF. The DNA of the CDR3 is TGTGCCAGCAGCCCCCGTGGTCCAAGGCGAGAGACCCAGTACTTC. The chain combines TRBV9 with TRBJ2-5, with D unclear. Germline V gene sequence: CDR1 SGDLS, CDR2 YYNGEE. The CDR3 contains 15 residues. V was shortened by 4 bases and J by 4 bases, with 17 bases between the two germline ends.

J is TRBJ2-3 and V is TRBV19; perhaps TRBD1 as D (5 bases). This CDR3 region has 13 residues. Trimming cost V 4 bases and J 6 bases, with 11 bases left between them. Germline CDR1 reads LNHDA; CDR2 reads SQIVND (reference sequence). For the CDR3, the DNA is TGTGCCAGTAGTACCATGACAGCGGATACGCAGTATTTT. Its translation is CASSTMTADTQYF.

This clone came up once. The V gene is TRBV7-2, the J gene TRBJ2-1; D is possibly TRBD1 (5 bases). Germline V CDR1 and CDR2: SGHTA, FQGNSA. The CDR3 runs to 14 residues. Trimming left V 5 bases short and J 5 bases short, with 13 bases between. CDR3 DNA sequence: TGTGCCAGCAGCGCGGCGACAGAAGACAATGAGCAGTTCTTC. Amino acids: CASSAATEDNEQFF.

The chain employs TRBV3-1 (or the pseudogene TRBV3-2) and TRBJ1-2, with D unclear. The germline V gene encodes CDR1 LGHDT and CDR2 YNNKEL (reference sequence). There are 17 residues in the CDR3. V lost 0 bases, J lost 1 base, and 15 bases lay in between. The CDR3 coding sequence is TGTGCCAGCAGCCAAGATTTGGCAGGTCCGAGTAACTATGGCTACACCTTC. Amino acids: CASSQDLAGPSNYGYTF.

This clone has a handful of counts. CDR3 nucleotide sequence: TGTGCCAGCAGGGGTCAGGGGTCGGCGGAAAAACTGTTTTTT. It is translated as CASRGQGSAEKLFF. The chain uses TRBV2 and TRBJ1-4; D may be TRBD1 (6 bases). CDR1 is SNHLY, CDR2 FYNNEI, per germline. Trimming removed 6 bases at V and 8 bases at J, with 16 bases between. The CDR3 sequence is 14 residues long. The variable domain in full, completed from reference TRBV2 and TRBJ1-4, reads EPEVTQTPSHQVTQMGQEVILRCVPISNHLYFYWYRQILGQKVEFLVSFYNNEISEKSEIFDDQFSVERPDGSNFTLKIRSTKLEDSAMYFCASRGQGSAEKLFFGSGTQLSVL.

This clone was counted between two and nine times. The V gene is TRBV13, the J gene TRBJ1-5; D is ambiguous. There are 15 residues in the CDR3. CDR1 is PRHDT, CDR2 FYEKMQ, per germline (reference sequence). V dropped 3 bases and J dropped 0 bases, with 9 bases sitting between them. The CDR3 nucleotides read TGTGCCAGCAGCTTCGTGGGGTATAGCAATCAGCCCCAGCATTTT. It encodes CASSFVGYSNQPQHF. The full variable domain, completed using reference TRBV13 and TRBJ1-5, is AAGVIQSPRHLIKEKRETATLKCYPIPRHDTVYWYQQGPGQDPQFLISFYEKMQSDKGSIPDRFSAQQFSDYHSELNMSSLELGDSALYFCASSFVGYSNQPQHFGDGTRLSIL.

The chain has TRBV2 and TRBJ1-1, with 8 bases aligning to TRBD1. CDR3 length: 13 residues. Germline V gene lookup returns CDR1 SNHLY and CDR2 FYNNEI. V lost 10 bases to trimming and J lost 1 base; unmatched junction nucleotides: 5. The CDR3 reads CAMDRVGNTEAFF. The CDR3 coding sequence is TGTGCCATGGACAGGGTGGGGAACACTGAAGCTTTCTTT.

The chain recombines TRBV19 with TRBJ1-1, with D maybe TRBD1 (5 bases). From germline, CDR1 is LNHDA and CDR2 SQIVND (reference sequence). V lost 3 bases and J 1 base, leaving 9 bases between the germline ends. The CDR3 consists of 14 residues. CDR3 region: CASSIRTQNTEAFF. In DNA form, the CDR3 reads TGTGCCAGTAGTATTAGGACACAGAACACTGAAGCTTTCTTT.

The rearrangement joins TRBV30 to TRBJ1-5; TRBD1 might be the D (6 bases). The CDR3 totals 14 residues. Trimming removed 6 bases at V and 6 bases at J, with 18 bases between. Germline CDR1 GTSNPN, CDR2 SVGIG (reference sequence). CDR3 loop: CACQDGGGGQPQHF. CDR3 DNA sequence: TGTGCCTGCCAGGACGGGGGGGGCGGTCAGCCCCAGCATTTT. The variable domain in full, with the rest retrieved from reference TRBV30 and TRBJ1-5, is SQTIHQWPATLVQPVGSPLSLECTVEGTSNPNLYWYRQAAGRGLQLLFYSVGIGQISSEVPQNLSASRPQDRQFILSSKKLLLSDSGFYLCACQDGGGGQPQHFGDGTRLSIL.

The chain links TRBV27 to TRBJ2-1; D possibly corresponds to TRBD1 (6 bases). This CDR3 spans 15 amino acids. Looked up from germline, CDR1 is MNHEY and CDR2 is SMNVEV (reference sequence). Trimming shortened V by 6 bases and J by 12 bases, and 24 bases separated the two germline ends. CDR3 DNA sequence: TGTGCCAGCAGCTTCCGAGGGACATACCACGGTGGGCAGTTCTTC. It is translated as CASSFRGTYHGGQFF.

The chain joins TRBV10-1 to TRBJ2-7, with a possible D match to TRBD2 (6 bases). Germline V gene sequence: CDR1 WNHNN, CDR2 SYGVQD (reference sequence). The CDR3 consists of 13 residues. The V and J ends lost 2 bases and 6 bases respectively, with 11 bases between them. The CDR3 loop reads CASSEGLAFEQYF. The CDR3 DNA reads as TGCGCCAGCAGTGAGGGGCTAGCGTTCGAGCAGTACTTC.

This chain joins TRBV2 and TRBJ1-5, with 7 nucleotides matching TRBD1. The V segment lost 7 bases and the J segment 3 bases; nucleotides outside the gene matches: 6. The CDR3 sequence is 14 residues long. Germline V gene sequence: CDR1 SNHLY, CDR2 FYNNEI. As DNA, the CDR3 is TGTGCCAGCACTCACGACAGGGACAATCAGCCCCAGCATTTT. Translating gives CASTHDRDNQPQHF.

The V and J genes are TRBV27 and TRBJ1-4; TRBD1 is a possible D gene (5 bases). The germline V and J ends were trimmed by 8 bases and 5 bases, with 12 bases remaining between them. This CDR3 has 13 residues. Per the germline V gene, CDR1 is MNHEY and CDR2 is SMNVEV (reference sequence). CDR3 sequence reads: CASRKRDNEKLFF. CDR3 bases: TGTGCCAGCCGAAAAAGGGACAATGAAAAACTGTTTTTT.

The chain carries TRBV4-1 and TRBJ1-1; 12 bases fit TRBD1. The CDR3 sequence is 19 residues long. Germline CDR1 is MGHRA and CDR2 is YSYEKL. The trim removed 6 bases at V and 5 bases at J, leaving 19 bases unmatched. The CDR3 nucleotides are TGCGCCAGCAGTCATACAAGTGGCCGGGACAGGGGGCGAGGTACTGAAGCTTTCTTT. Amino acids: CASSHTSGRDRGRGTEAFF.

The J gene is TRBJ1-1, the V gene TRBV10-3, with 7 bases that match TRBD1. V lost 8 bases and J lost 0; bases outside the gene matches: 3. Germline V gene sequence: CDR1 ENHRY, CDR2 SYGVKD. The CDR3 loop spans 13 amino acids. CDR3 DNA sequence: TGTGCCATCGCGGACAGGATGAACACTGAAGCTTTCTTT. Its translation is CAIADRMNTEAFF.

The V and J genes are TRBV5-1 and TRBJ1-1; a possible D gene is TRBD1 (5 bases). This CDR3 comprises 14 residues. With 0 bases removed from V and 4 bases from J, the gap between germline ends came to 10 bases. The germline CDR1 and CDR2 sequences are SGHRS and YFSETQ. This chain's CDR3 is CASSLVYGGTEAFF. The DNA for the CDR3 is TGCGCCAGCAGCTTGGTTTACGGGGGCACTGAAGCTTTCTTT.

J is TRBJ1-5 and V is TRBV5-8; D possibly corresponds to TRBD1 (5 bases). This CDR3 has 15 residues. Between the trimmed V and J ends, which lost 4 bases and 0 bases, there was a span of 11 bases. Germline V gives CDR1 SGHTS, CDR2 YDEGEE. The CDR3 sequence: CASSRDGNSNQPQHF. The CDR3 DNA is TGTGCCAGCAGCCGGGACGGAAATAGCAATCAGCCCCAGCATTTT.

The rearrangement links TRBV30 to TRBJ2-7, with D maybe TRBD2 (5 bases). V lost 3 bases to trimming and J lost 3 bases, with 9 bases between them. Germline CDR1 is GTSNPN and CDR2 is SVGIG (reference sequence). The CDR3 contains 12 residues. Written as DNA, the CDR3 is TGTGCCTGGAGCTCACTAGGCTACGAGCAGTACTTC. Its translation is CAWSSLGYEQYF.

The J gene is TRBJ1-1, the V gene TRBV2; possibly TRBD1 for D (6 bases). CDR1 SNHLY and CDR2 FYNNEI come from the germline V gene. This CDR3 spans 18 amino acids. The ends were cut back, 0 bases at V and 1 base at J, with 18 bases in the middle. The CDR3: CASSEALSRGEGNTEAFF. DNA of the CDR3: TGTGCCAGCAGTGAAGCGCTTAGCAGGGGAGAGGGGAACACTGAAGCTTTCTTT. The variable domain in full, completed from reference TRBV2 and TRBJ1-1, reads EPEVTQTPSHQVTQMGQEVILRCVPISNHLYFYWYRQILGQKVEFLVSFYNNEISEKSEIFDDQFSVERPDGSNFTLKIRSTKLEDSAMYFCASSEALSRGEGNTEAFFGQGTRLTVV.

The chain is built from TRBV4-1 and TRBJ1-1, with a weak D call TRBD1 (6 bases). CDR3 length: 14 residues. With 0 bases removed from V and 8 bases from J, the gap between germline ends came to 13 bases. From germline, CDR1 is MGHRA and CDR2 YSYEKL. CDR3: CASSQDQGRIEAFF. The CDR3 bases are TGCGCCAGCAGCCAAGATCAGGGGCGCATAGAAGCTTTCTTT.